Presented here are 9 T cell receptor beta chains from one specimen sequenced in a study of blood T cell repertoires in COVID-19. The protocol was immunoSEQ multiplex PCR, while the TCRdb copy is restricted to in-frame clones and leaves out a portion. Of roughly 79,000 clones listed, over 85% are singletons. Specimen: peripheral blood. The receptor set was obtained from a middle-aged man with active COVID-19.

V gene TRBV5-1 combines with J gene TRBJ1-2; D uncertain. The germline V gene has CDR1 SGHRS and CDR2 YFSETQ. V lost 2 bases to trimming and J lost 0 bases, with 14 bases between them. The CDR3 is 16 residues long. Here the CDR3 DNA reads TGCGCCAGCAGCTTAGCCGGGAGGCCTACTAACTATGGCTACACCTTC. Its translation is CASSLAGRPTNYGYTF.

This clone was observed a few times. The gene calls are TRBV25-1 and TRBJ2-1, with a possible D match to TRBD1 (6 bases). The V and J ends lost 3 bases and 5 bases respectively, with 17 bases between them. This CDR3 is 16 amino acids long. Per germline, CDR1 MGHDK and CDR2 SYGVNS. CDR3 sequence: CASSERSRGNHNEQFF. The CDR3 nucleotides are TGTGCCAGCAGTGAGAGGTCCAGGGGAAATCACAATGAGCAGTTCTTC. Based on the CDR3 plus reference TRBV25-1 and TRBJ2-1, the full variable domain is EADIYQTPRYLVIGTGKKITLECSQTMGHDKMYWYQQDPGMELHLIHYSYGVNSTEKGDLSSESTVSRIRTEHFPLTLESARPSHTSQYLCASSERSRGNHNEQFFGPGTRLTVL.

The J gene is TRBJ2-1, the V gene TRBV5-6; no definite D call. This CDR3 is built from 14 residues. Trimming took 4 bases from V and 7 from J, leaving 15 bases between them. From germline, CDR1 is SGHDT and CDR2 YYEEEE. As DNA, the CDR3 is TGTGCCAGCAGCGTACCTCCCGGAGCAAATGAGCAGTTCTTC. Translated, it gives CASSVPPGANEQFF.

In DNA form, the CDR3 reads TGTGCCAGCAGTCGGGGACAGGGCATCTATGGCTACACCTTC. Amino acids: CASSRGQGIYGYTF. The chain combines TRBV6-5 with TRBJ1-2; TRBD1 matches 9 bases. The CDR3 covers 14 residues. From germline, CDR1 is MNHEY and CDR2 SVGAGI. V lost 5 bases to trimming and J lost 4 bases; unmatched junction nucleotides: 5.

This chain connects TRBV18 to TRBJ2-2; 8 bases are shared with TRBD2. The trim removed 2 bases at V and 2 bases at J, leaving 7 bases unmatched. There are 17 residues in the CDR3. Germline loops: CDR1 KGHSH, CDR2 LQKENI. The CDR3 loop is CASSPLLTSGNTGELFF. The CDR3 bases are TGTGCCAGCTCACCATTGCTAACTAGCGGAAACACCGGGGAGCTGTTTTTT.

The CDR3 region is CASSEWAGGANIQYF. DNA of the CDR3: TGTGCCAGCAGTGAATGGGCAGGGGGCGCGAACATTCAGTACTTC. The chain links TRBV25-1 to TRBJ2-4; TRBD1 agrees at 8 bases. This CDR3 contains 15 residues. The junction had 6 bases not matched to a gene; V was cut back by 1 base and J by 7 bases. Germline-derived CDR1 and CDR2 are MGHDK and SYGVNS.

Written as DNA, the CDR3 is TGTGCCAGCAGCCCACTTGCGGGTGGCTGGAATGAGCAGTTCTTC. This codes for CASSPLAGGWNEQFF. J is TRBJ2-1 and V is TRBV5-6, with D perhaps matching TRBD2 (5 bases). The CDR3 length is 15 residues. V was trimmed by 4 bases and J by 7 bases, leaving 18 bases between them. The germline V gene encodes CDR1 SGHDT and CDR2 YYEEEE.

The chain recombines TRBV28 with TRBJ1-6, with D perhaps TRBD1 (5 bases). The CDR3 is 14 residues long. V was clipped by 6 bases and J by 10 bases, with 16 bases between them. Germline lookup yields CDR1 MDHEN and CDR2 SYDVKM. The CDR3 bases are TGTGCCAGCAGCCCACCAGGAGGGGAATCACCCCTCCACTTT. It translates to CASSPPGGESPLHF.

This chain connects TRBV21-1 to TRBJ1-2; TRBD1, the D gene given by the table, was not confirmed from the DNA. TRBV21-1 is marked as a pseudogene. CDR3 length: 19 residues. This chain's CDR3 is CASGVLPQTGYGPGNGYTF. CDR3 DNA sequence: TGTGCCAGCGGAGTACTACCTCAGACAGGGTATGGACCAGGGAACGGCTACACCTTC.